The 8 T cell receptor beta chains below were found in one sample sequenced in a study of cytomegalovirus exposure and HLA in healthy donors. 13 Jbeta primers and 60 Vbeta primers were used for the PCR. TCRdb's table, derived via immunoSEQ multiplex PCR, lists solely in-frame clones and lacks some. The repertoire has around 200,000 clones, less than 90% of them found once; the top ten carry more than 0.25%. Sequenced: PBMCs. Source of these receptors: a woman aged 25 to 39 in good health and CMV-seronegative.

Written as DNA, the CDR3 is TGTGCCAGCAGCCGAGGACAGGGGTCCTTTGGCTACACCTTC. Translated, it gives CASSRGQGSFGYTF. The chain links TRBV28 to TRBJ1-2, with 9 positions matching TRBD1. This CDR3 is 14 amino acids long. Germline CDR1 reads MDHEN; CDR2 reads SYDVKM. V gave up 6 bases and J gave up 7 bases; unmatched junction bases: 9.

The V call is TRBV2, the J call TRBJ1-6; D is possibly TRBD1 (6 bases). V gave up 2 bases and J gave up 10 bases, with 12 bases separating them. CDR3 length equals 14 residues. In germline, CDR1 is SNHLY, CDR2 FYNNEI. The CDR3 loop is CASSETGIGSPLHF. In DNA, the CDR3 is TGTGCCAGCAGTGAAACAGGGATAGGATCACCCCTCCACTTT.

The chain couples TRBV28 to TRBJ2-7, with TRBD2 matching 9 bases. Germline V gene lookup returns CDR1 MDHEN and CDR2 SYDVKM. The trim removed 5 bases at V and 3 bases at J, leaving 17 bases unmatched. The CDR3 loop spans 18 amino acids. The CDR3 DNA sequence: TGTGCCAGCAGTGGGGGACTAGTGCGGGAGGGGAGGGTCTACGAGCAGTACTTC. Amino acid sequence: CASSGGLVREGRVYEQYF.

Points on this clone: Since the CDR3 does not end with the conserved phenylalanine or tryptophan, this likely comes from a read error. No DNA is shown, since the ends of the CDR3 on it are uncertain; the CDR3 is the one TCRdb lists. This sequence joins TRBV11-2 and TRBJ1-1. Inclusive of both ends, the CDR3 amounts to 9 amino acids. The germline gives CDR1 SGHAT, CDR2 FQNNGV. CDR3 in amino acids: CASSLDSLV.

CDR3 DNA: TGTGCCAGCAGCTTAGGGGCGAATCAGCCCCAGCATTTT. Translated, it gives CASSLGANQPQHF. The rearrangement joins TRBV7-9 to TRBJ1-5; D not resolved. The germline V gene encodes CDR1 SEHNR and CDR2 FQNEAQ (reference sequence). The V gene lost 1 base and the J gene lost 4 bases, with 5 bases spanning the gap. The CDR3 spans 13 residues.

This clone was seen a single time. The chain joins TRBV18 to TRBJ2-7, with TRBD1 matching 9 bases. CDR1 is KGHSH and CDR2 is LQKENI in the germline V gene. Trimming removed 2 bases from V and 2 bases from J; junction bases left unmatched: 7. This CDR3 region has 16 residues. In DNA form, the CDR3 reads TGTGCCAGCTCACCATTGGACAGGGGATCGACCTACGAGCAGTACTTC. Its protein product is CASSPLDRGSTYEQYF.

The gene calls are TRBV9 and TRBJ2-3, with 8 bases matching TRBD2. Germline CDR1 SGDLS, CDR2 YYNGEE. With 0 bases clipped from V and 2 bases from J, the junction kept 5 bases outside the gene matches. This CDR3 is 16 amino acids long. The CDR3 nucleotides are TGTGCCAGCAGCGTAGAGGGCGGGGGGCCCACAGATACGCAGTATTTT. As protein: CASSVEGGGPTDTQYF.

This chain joins TRBV7-2 and TRBJ2-7; 8 nucleotides align to TRBD1. V was clipped by 1 base and J by 0 bases; unmatched bases: 5. The germline CDR1 and CDR2 sequences are SGHTA and FQGNSA. The CDR3 is made up of 16 amino acids. CDR3 DNA sequence: TGTGCCAGCAGCTTAGAAGGACAGGGTGGCTCCTACGAGCAGTACTTC. Translating it yields CASSLEGQGGSYEQYF.